This paragraph covers one T cell receptor (beta chain) sequence. Its cognate antigen is unknown. This entry is derived from a study of Graves' ophthalmopathy and Graves' hyperthyroidism. General study findings and limits: Ophthalmopathy progression was predicted with 55% to 71% sensitivity and roughly 72% specificity.

The V segment lost 6 bases and the J segment 0 bases; nucleotides outside the gene matches: 8. Germline lookup yields CDR1 SQVTM and CDR2 ANQGSEA. This CDR3 spans 15 amino acids. The authors amplified TCR beta CDR3 regions, and they did so from RNA transcripts for repertoire sequencing. An initial RT-PCR round employing HTBI primers preceded a second-round multiplex PCR. TCRdb ran MiXCR on the multiplex PCR reads and lists one entry per CDR3 protein. This table has over a million distinct CDR3 sequences, roughly 35% appearing once. This sequence originates from an adult man with Graves' hyperthyroidism. Sequencing used peripheral blood or thyroid tissue (not recorded which). The chain links TRBV29-1 to TRBJ1-2; 9 bases align to TRBD1. The CDR3 bases are TGCAGCGTCCGGGGGACAGGGAGGGCTAACTATGGCTACACCTTC. This translates into CSVRGTGRANYGYTF.